The text below deals with one TCR beta chain. This record belongs to a study of control samples from healthy donors and cancer patients. The CDR3 totals 15 residues. Germline CDR1 SGDLS, CDR2 YYNGEE. V lost 3 bases and J lost 5, with 14 bases in between. Some clones are missing from TCRdb's copy, which holds only in-frame ones; the method was immunoSEQ multiplex PCR. The data show 80,000 to 100,000 clones, around 90% seen once. The sample was blood. This chain joins TRBV9 and TRBJ2-2, with D perhaps TRBD2 (7 bases). This TCR was recovered from a human donor in good health. The donor label of this sample is uncertain. The CDR3 loop reads CASSEGGQRTGELFF. In DNA form, the CDR3 reads TGTGCCAGCAGCGAGGGGGGGCAGCGGACCGGGGAGCTGTTTTTT.